The 9 T cell receptor beta chains reported below all come from one sample, sequenced in a study of blood T cell repertoires in COVID-19. Clones were read by immunoSEQ multiplex PCR, and TCRdb kept only the in-frame ones, dropping some. The sample lists fewer than 25,000 clones; 91% were seen once. The sequenced sample consisted of peripheral blood. These receptors were obtained from a woman between 70 and 85 years old with active COVID-19.

The chain carries TRBV19 and TRBJ1-2; 8 bases map to TRBD1. CDR3 length equals 14 residues. CDR1 and CDR2 (germline): LNHDA, SQIVND (reference sequence). J lost 4 bases, V lost 5 bases, and 6 bases had no gene match. CDR3 protein: CASSADRGSYGYTF. The CDR3, as DNA: TGTGCCAGTAGTGCCGACAGGGGCTCCTATGGCTACACCTTC.

This clone turned up a few times. J is TRBJ2-4 and V is TRBV4-1, with D unclear. V dropped 1 base and J dropped 0 bases, with 10 bases sitting between them. Germline lookup yields CDR1 MGHRA and CDR2 YSYEKL. This CDR3 has 16 residues. CDR3 nucleotide sequence: TGCGCCAGCAGCCAAGGAATACTTTTAGCCAAAAACATTCAGTACTTC. It is translated as CASSQGILLAKNIQYF.

This CDR3 is CATSDVPGGSSSYNEQFF. For the CDR3, the DNA is TGTGCCACCAGTGATGTTCCGGGCGGGAGTTCTTCCTACAATGAGCAGTTCTTC. The chain joins TRBV24-1 to TRBJ2-1; 7 bases map to TRBD2. The CDR3 is 18 amino acids. V lost 3 bases to trimming and J lost 1 base; unmatched junction nucleotides: 11. Germline CDR1 and CDR2: KGHDR and SFDVKD.

Written as DNA, the CDR3 is TGTGCCAGCAGCCCCGGGACAGATATAAACACCATATATTTT. Translating gives CASSPGTDINTIYF. The chain links TRBV3-1 (or the pseudogene TRBV3-2) to TRBJ1-3; 7 bases are shared with TRBD1. With V trimmed by 4 bases and J by 6 bases, 6 bases remained unmatched. Germline values: CDR1 LGHDT, CDR2 YNNKEL (reference sequence). This CDR3 comprises 14 residues.

The J gene is TRBJ2-6, the V gene TRBV28; a weak D match, TRBD1 (6 bases). This CDR3 is built from 17 residues. Germline CDR1 and CDR2: MDHEN and SYDVKM. V lost 5 bases to trimming and J lost 0 bases, with 14 bases between them. The DNA for the CDR3 is TGTGCCAGCAGTCCCTGGACAGATCACTCTGGGGCCAACGTCCTGACTTTC. It yields the protein CASSPWTDHSGANVLTF.

This clone came up once. V and J are TRBV19 and TRBJ2-3; a possible D gene is TRBD2 (6 bases). The CDR3 is 15 residues long. Germline CDR1 is LNHDA and CDR2 is SQIVND (reference sequence). V lost 6 bases, J lost 1 base, and 14 bases lay in between. Here the CDR3 reads CASSGSAGRTDTQYF. In DNA, the CDR3 is TGTGCCAGTAGCGGGAGCGCGGGACGCACAGATACGCAGTATTTT. The variable domain in full, with the rest retrieved from reference TRBV19 and TRBJ2-3, is DGGITQSPKYLFRKEGQNVTLSCEQNLNHDAMYWYRQDPGQGLRLIYYSQIVNDFQKGDIAEGYSVSREKKESFPLTVTSAQKNPTAFYLCASSGSAGRTDTQYFGPGTRLTVL.

The rearrangement uses TRBV5-1 and TRBJ1-1; unclear D gene. Germline lookup yields CDR1 SGHRS and CDR2 YFSETQ. This CDR3 spans 14 amino acids. V was pared by 2 bases and J by 0 bases, with 8 bases between. DNA of the CDR3: TGCGCCAGCAGCTTTGGAGGGATGAACACTGAAGCTTTCTTT. Translated, it gives CASSFGGMNTEAFF.

The sample holds one count of this clone. This chain links TRBV11-3 with TRBJ2-1, with D hard to call. Germline CDR1 reads SGHNT; CDR2 reads YENEEA. V was trimmed by 2 bases and J by 0 bases, leaving 8 bases between them. This CDR3 is built from 15 residues. This CDR3 is CASSLQANSYNEQFF. The CDR3 DNA reads TGTGCCAGCAGCTTACAAGCGAACTCCTACAATGAGCAGTTCTTC. The whole variable domain, remainder taken from reference TRBV11-3 and TRBJ2-1, is EAGVVQSPRYKIIEKKQPVAFWCNPISGHNTLYWYLQNLGQGPELLIRYENEEAVDDSQLPKDRFSAERLKGVDSTLKIQPAELGDSAVYLCASSLQANSYNEQFFGPGTRLTVL.

V and J are TRBV6-6 and TRBJ1-5; D might be TRBD1 (6 bases). V was pared by 6 bases and J by 0 bases, with 12 bases between. This CDR3 contains 15 residues. Germline-derived CDR1 and CDR2 are MNHNY and SVGAGI (reference sequence). CDR3: CASRDRSDSNQPQHF. CDR3 in DNA: TGTGCCAGCAGGGACAGAAGCGATAGCAATCAGCCCCAGCATTTT.